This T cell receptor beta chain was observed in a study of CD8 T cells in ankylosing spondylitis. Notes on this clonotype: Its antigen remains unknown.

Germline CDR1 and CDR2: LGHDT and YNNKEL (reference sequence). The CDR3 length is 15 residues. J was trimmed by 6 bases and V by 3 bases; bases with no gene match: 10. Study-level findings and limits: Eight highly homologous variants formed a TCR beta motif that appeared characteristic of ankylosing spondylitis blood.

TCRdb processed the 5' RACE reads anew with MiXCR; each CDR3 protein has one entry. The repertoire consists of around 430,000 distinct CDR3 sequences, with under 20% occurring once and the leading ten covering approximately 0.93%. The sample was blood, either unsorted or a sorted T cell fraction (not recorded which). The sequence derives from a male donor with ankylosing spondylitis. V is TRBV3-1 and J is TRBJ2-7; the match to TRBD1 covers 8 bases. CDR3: CASSQWTGSMIEQYF. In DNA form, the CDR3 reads TGTGCCAGCAGCCAGTGGACAGGGTCTATGATCGAGCAGTACTTC.